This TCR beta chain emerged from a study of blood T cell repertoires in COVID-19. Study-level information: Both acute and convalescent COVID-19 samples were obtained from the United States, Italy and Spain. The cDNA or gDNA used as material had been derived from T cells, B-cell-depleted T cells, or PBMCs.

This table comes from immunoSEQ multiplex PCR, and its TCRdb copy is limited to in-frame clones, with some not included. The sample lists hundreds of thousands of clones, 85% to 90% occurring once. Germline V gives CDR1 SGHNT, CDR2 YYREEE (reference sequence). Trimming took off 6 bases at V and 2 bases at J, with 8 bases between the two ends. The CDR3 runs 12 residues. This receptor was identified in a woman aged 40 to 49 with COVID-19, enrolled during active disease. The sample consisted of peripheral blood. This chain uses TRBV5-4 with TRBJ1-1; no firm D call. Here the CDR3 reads CASTEDNTEAFF. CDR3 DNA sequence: TGTGCCAGCACCGAGGATAACACTGAAGCTTTCTTT. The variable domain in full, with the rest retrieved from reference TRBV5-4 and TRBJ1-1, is ETGVTQSPTHLIKTRGQQVTLRCSSQSGHNTVSWYQQALGQGPQFIFQYYREEENGRGNFPPRFSGLQFPNYSSELNVNALELDDSALYLCASTEDNTEAFFGQGTRLTVV.